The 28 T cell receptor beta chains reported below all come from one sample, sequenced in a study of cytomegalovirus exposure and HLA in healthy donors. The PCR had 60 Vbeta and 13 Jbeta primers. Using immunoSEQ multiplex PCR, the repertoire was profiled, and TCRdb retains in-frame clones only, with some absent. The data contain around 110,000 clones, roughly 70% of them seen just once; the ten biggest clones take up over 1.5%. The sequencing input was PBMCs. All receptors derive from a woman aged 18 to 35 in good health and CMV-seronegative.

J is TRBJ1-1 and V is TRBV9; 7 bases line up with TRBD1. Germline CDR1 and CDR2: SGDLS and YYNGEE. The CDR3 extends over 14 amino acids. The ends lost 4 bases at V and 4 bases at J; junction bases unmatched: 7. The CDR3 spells CASSREGASTEAFF. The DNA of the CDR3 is TGTGCCAGCAGCCGAGAGGGGGCGAGCACTGAAGCTTTCTTT. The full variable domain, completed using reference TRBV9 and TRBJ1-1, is DSGVTQTPKHLITATGQRVTLRCSPRSGDLSVYWYQQSLDQGLQFLIQYYNGEERAKGNILERFSAQQFPDLHSELNLSSLELGDSALYFCASSREGASTEAFFGQGTRLTVV.

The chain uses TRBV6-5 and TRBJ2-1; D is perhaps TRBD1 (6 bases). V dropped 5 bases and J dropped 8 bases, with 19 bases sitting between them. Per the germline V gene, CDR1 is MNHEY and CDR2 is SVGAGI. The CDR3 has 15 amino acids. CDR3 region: CASSKYRVGNYEQFF. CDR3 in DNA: TGTGCCAGCAGTAAATACAGGGTTGGAAATTATGAGCAGTTCTTC.

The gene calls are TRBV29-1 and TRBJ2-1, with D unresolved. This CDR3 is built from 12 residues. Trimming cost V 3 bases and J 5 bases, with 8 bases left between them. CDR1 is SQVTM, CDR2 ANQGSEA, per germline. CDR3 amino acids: CSVDGQNNEQFF. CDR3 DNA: TGCAGCGTTGACGGTCAAAACAATGAGCAGTTCTTC.

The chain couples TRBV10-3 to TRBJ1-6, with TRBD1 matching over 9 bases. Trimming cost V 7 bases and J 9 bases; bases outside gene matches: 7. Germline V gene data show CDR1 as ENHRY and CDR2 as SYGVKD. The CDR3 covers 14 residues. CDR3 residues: CAITSGQGTSPLHF. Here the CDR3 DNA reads TGTGCCATCACATCCGGACAGGGGACTTCACCCCTCCACTTT.

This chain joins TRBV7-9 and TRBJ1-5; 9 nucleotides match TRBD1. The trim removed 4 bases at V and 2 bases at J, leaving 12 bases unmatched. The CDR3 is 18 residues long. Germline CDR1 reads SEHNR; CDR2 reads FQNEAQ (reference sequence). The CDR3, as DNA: TGTGCCAGCAGCTGGGGACAGGGTGATCGGGTCGGCAATCAGCCCCAGCATTTT. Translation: CASSWGQGDRVGNQPQHF.

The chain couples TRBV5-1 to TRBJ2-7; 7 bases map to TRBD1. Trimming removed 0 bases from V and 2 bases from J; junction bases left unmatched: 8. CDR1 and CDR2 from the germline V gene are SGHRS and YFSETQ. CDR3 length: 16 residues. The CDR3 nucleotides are TGCGCCAGCAGCTTGGCTCCGACAGGGTTAACCTACGAGCAGTACTTC. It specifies CASSLAPTGLTYEQYF. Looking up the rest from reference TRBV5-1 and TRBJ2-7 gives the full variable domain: KAGVTQTPRYLIKTRGQQVTLSCSPISGHRSVSWYQQTPGQGLQFLFEYFSETQRNKGNFPGRFSGRQFSNSRSEMNVSTLELGDSALYLCASSLAPTGLTYEQYFGPGTRLTVT.

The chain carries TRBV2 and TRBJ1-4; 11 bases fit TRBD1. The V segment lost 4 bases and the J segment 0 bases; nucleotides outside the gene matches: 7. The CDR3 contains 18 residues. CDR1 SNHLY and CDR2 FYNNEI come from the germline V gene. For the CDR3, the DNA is TGTGCCAGCAGTGTGGAGAAGGGACAGGGGGCAACTAATGAAAAACTGTTTTTT. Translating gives CASSVEKGQGATNEKLFF.

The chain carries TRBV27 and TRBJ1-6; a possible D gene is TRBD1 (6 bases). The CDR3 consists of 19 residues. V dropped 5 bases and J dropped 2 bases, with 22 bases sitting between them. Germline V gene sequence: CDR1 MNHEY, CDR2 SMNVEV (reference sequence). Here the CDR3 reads CASSLFRGRGKTYNSPLHF. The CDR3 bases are TGTGCCAGCAGTCTTTTCCGGGGCAGGGGTAAGACCTATAATTCACCCCTCCACTTT.

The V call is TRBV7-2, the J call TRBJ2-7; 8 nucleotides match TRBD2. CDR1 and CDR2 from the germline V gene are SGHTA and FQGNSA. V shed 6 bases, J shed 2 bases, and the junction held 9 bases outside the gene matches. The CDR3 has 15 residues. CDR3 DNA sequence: TGTGCCAGCAGGCCTAGTGCGGGGGGCCCCTACGAGCAGTACTTC. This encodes CASRPSAGGPYEQYF.

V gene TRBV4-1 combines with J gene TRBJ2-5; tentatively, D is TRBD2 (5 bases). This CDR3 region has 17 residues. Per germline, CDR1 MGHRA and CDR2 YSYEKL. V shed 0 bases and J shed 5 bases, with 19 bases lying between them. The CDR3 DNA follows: TGCGCCAGCAGCCAAGATAGGACGGGGTCACCGGGGGAGACCCAGTACTTC. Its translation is CASSQDRTGSPGETQYF.

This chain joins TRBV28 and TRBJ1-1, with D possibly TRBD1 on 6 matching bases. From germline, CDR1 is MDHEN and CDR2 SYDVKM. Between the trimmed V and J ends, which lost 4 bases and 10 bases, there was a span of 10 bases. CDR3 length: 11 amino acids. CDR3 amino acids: CASSWTEGAFF. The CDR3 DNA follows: TGTGCCAGCAGTTGGACAGAGGGAGCTTTCTTT.

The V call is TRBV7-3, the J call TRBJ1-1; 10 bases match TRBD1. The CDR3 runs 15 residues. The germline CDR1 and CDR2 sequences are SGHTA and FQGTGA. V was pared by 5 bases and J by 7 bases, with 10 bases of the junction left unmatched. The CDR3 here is CASSAGQGWGGEAFF. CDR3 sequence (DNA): TGTGCCAGCAGCGCGGGACAGGGGTGGGGGGGTGAAGCTTTCTTT.

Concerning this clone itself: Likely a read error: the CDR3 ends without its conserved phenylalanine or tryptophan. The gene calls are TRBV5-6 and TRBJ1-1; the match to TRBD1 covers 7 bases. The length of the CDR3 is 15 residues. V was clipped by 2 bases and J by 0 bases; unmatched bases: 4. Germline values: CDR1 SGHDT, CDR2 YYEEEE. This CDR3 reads CASSLQGSMNTEAFV. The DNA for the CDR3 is TGTGCCAGCAGCTTACAGGGGTCCATGAACACTGAAGCTTTCGTT.

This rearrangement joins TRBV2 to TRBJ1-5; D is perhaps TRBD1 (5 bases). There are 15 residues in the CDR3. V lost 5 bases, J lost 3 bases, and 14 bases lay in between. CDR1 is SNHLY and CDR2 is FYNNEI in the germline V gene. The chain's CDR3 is CASSSYDRDNQPQHF. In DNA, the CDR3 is TGTGCCAGCAGTTCGTACGACAGAGACAATCAGCCCCAGCATTTT.

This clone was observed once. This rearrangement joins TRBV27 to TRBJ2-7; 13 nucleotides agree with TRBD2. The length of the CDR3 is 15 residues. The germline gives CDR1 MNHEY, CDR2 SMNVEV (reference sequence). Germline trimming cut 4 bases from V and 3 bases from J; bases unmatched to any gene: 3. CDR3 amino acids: CASSWTSGGFYEQYF. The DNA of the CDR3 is TGTGCCAGCAGTTGGACTAGCGGGGGATTCTACGAGCAGTACTTC.

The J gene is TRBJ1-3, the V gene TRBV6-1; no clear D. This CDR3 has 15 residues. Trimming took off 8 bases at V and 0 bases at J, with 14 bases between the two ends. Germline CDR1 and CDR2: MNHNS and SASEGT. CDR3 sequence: CASDGWPHSGNTIYF. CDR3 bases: TGTGCCAGCGATGGCTGGCCTCACTCTGGAAACACCATATATTTT.

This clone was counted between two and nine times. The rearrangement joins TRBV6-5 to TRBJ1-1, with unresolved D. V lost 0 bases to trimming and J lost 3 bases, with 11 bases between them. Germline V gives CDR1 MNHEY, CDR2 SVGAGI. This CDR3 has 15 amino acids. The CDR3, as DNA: TGTGCCAGCAGTTACTCGATTTCGGTACACACTGAAGCTTTCTTT. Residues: CASSYSISVHTEAFF.

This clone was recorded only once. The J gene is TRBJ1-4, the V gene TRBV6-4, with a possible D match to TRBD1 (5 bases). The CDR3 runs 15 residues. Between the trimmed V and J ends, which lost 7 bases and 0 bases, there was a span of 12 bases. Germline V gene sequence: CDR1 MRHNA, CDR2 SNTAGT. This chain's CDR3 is CASTPRGATNEKLFF. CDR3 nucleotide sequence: TGTGCCAGCACCCCTAGGGGTGCAACTAATGAAAAACTGTTTTTT.

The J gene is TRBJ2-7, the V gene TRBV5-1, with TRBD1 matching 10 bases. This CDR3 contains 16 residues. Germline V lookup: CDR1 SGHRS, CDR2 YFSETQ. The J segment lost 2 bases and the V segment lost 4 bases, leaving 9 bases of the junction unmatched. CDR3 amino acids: CASSILPGTGAYEQYF. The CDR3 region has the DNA TGCGCCAGCAGCATTCTTCCCGGGACAGGGGCCTACGAGCAGTACTTC.

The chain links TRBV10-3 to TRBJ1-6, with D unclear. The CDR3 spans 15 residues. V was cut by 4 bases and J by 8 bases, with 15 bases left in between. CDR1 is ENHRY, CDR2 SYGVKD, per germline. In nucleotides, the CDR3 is TGTGCCATCAGTGCTGTCGCTATAGGAGATTCACCCCTCCACTTT. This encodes CAISAVAIGDSPLHF.

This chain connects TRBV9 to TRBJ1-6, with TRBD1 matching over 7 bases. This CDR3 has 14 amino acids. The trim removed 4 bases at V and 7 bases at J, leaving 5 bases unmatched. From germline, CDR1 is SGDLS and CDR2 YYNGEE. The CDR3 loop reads CASSLRQGNSPLHF. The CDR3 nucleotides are TGTGCCAGCAGCCTCAGACAGGGAAATTCACCCCTCCACTTT.

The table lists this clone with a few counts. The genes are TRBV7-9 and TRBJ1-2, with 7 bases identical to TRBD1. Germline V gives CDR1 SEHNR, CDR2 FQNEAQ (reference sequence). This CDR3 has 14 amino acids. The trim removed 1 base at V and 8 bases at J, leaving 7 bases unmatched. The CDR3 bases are TGTGCCAGCAGCTTAGATGGGACAGCCGGAGGCTACACCTTC. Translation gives CASSLDGTAGGYTF. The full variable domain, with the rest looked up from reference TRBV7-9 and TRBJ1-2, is DTGVSQNPRHKITKRGQNVTFRCDPISEHNRLYWYRQTLGQGPEFLTYFQNEAQLEKSRLLSDRFSAERPKGSFSTLEIQRTEQGDSAMYLCASSLDGTAGGYTFGSGTRLTVV.

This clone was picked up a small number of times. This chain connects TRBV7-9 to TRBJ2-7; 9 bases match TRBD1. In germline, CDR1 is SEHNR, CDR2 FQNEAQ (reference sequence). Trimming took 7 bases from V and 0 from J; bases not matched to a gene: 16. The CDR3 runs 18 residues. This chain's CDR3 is CASTLPRASGQGSYEQYF. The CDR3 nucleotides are TGTGCCAGCACCCTACCCCGGGCTTCGGGACAGGGCTCCTACGAGCAGTACTTC. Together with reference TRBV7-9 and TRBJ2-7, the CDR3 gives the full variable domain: DTGVSQNPRHKITKRGQNVTFRCDPISEHNRLYWYRQTLGQGPEFLTYFQNEAQLEKSRLLSDRFSAERPKGSFSTLEIQRTEQGDSAMYLCASTLPRASGQGSYEQYFGPGTRLTVT.

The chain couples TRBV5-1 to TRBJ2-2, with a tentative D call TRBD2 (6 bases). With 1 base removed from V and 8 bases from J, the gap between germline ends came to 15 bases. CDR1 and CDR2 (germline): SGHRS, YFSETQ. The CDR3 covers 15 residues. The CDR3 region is CASSLRSGEEGELFF. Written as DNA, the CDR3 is TGCGCCAGCAGCTTGAGGTCGGGGGAAGAAGGGGAGCTGTTTTTT.

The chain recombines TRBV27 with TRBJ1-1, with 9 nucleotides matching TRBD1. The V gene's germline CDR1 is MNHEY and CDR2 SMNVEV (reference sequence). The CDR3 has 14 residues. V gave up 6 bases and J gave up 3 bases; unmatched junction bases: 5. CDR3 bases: TGTGCCAGCAGGCCCGGACAGGGGTACACTGAAGCTTTCTTT. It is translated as CASRPGQGYTEAFF.

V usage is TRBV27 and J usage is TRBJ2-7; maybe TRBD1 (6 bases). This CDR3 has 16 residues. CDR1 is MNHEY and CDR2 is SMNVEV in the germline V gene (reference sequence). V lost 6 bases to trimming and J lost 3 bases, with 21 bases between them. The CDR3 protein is CASSRMTGQTFYEQYF. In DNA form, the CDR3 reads TGTGCCAGCAGCAGAATGACCGGACAGACCTTCTACGAGCAGTACTTC.

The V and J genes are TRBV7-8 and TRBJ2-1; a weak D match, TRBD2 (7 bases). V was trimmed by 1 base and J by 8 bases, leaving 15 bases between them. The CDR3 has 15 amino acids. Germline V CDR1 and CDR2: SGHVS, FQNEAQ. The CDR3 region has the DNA TGTGCCAGCAGCTTAGTATTGCGGGGGCCCCATGAGCAGTTCTTC. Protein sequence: CASSLVLRGPHEQFF.

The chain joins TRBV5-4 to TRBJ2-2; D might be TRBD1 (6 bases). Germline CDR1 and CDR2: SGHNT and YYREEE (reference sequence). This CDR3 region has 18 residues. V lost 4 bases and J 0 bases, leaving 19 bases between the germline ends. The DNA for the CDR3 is TGTGCCAGCAGCCCTCCGGGACAAGGAACGACGAACACCGGGGAGCTGTTTTTT. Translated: CASSPPGQGTTNTGELFF.